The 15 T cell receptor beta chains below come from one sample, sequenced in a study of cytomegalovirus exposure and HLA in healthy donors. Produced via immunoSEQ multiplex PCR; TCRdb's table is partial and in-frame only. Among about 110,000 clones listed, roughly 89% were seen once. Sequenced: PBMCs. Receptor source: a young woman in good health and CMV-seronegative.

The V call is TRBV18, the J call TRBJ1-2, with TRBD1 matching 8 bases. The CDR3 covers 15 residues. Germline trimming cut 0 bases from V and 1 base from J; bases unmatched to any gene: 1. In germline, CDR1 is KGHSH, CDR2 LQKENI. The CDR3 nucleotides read TGTGCCAGCTCACCACCGACAGGGGTTAACTATGGCTACACCTTC. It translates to CASSPPTGVNYGYTF.

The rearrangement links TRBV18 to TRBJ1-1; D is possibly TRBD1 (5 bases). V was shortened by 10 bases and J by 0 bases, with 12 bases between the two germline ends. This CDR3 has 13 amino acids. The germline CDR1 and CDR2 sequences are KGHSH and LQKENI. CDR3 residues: CAIQTDVNTEAFF. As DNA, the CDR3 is TGTGCCATCCAGACAGATGTGAACACTGAAGCTTTCTTT.

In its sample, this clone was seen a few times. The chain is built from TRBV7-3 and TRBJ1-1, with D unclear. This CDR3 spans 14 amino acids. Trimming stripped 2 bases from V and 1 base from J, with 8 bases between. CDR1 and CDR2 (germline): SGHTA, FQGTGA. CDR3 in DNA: TGTGCCAGCAGCTTAGAGGGAAGGAACACTGAAGCTTTCTTT. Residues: CASSLEGRNTEAFF. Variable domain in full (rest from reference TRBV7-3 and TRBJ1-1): GAGVSQTPSNKVTEKGKYVELRCDPISGHTALYWYRQSLGQGPEFLIYFQGTGAADDSGLPNDRFFAVRPEGSVSTLKIQRTERGDSAVYLCASSLEGRNTEAFFGQGTRLTVV.

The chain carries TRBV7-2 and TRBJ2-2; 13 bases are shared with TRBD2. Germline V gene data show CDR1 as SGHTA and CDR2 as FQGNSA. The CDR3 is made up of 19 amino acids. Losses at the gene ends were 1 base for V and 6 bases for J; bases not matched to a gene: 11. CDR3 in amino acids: CASSLGDSRTSGSAGELFF. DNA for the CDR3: TGTGCCAGCAGCTTAGGGGACAGTAGGACTAGCGGGAGTGCCGGGGAGCTGTTTTTT.

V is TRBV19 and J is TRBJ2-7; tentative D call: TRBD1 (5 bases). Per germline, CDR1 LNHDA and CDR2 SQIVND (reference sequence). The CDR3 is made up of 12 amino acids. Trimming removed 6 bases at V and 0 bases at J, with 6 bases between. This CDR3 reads CASSDSSYEQYF. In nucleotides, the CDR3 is TGTGCCAGTAGCGACAGCTCCTACGAGCAGTACTTC.

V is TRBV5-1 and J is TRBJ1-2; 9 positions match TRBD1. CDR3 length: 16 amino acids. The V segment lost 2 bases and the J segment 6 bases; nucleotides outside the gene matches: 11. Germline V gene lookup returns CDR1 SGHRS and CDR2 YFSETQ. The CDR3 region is CASSFLQGALGNGYTF. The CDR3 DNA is TGCGCCAGCAGCTTCTTACAGGGGGCGCTTGGTAATGGCTACACCTTC.

The CDR3 loop reads CASSLGAGETQYF. The CDR3 bases are TGTGCCAGCAGCTTGGGGGCGGGAGAGACCCAGTACTTC. This chain joins TRBV7-2 and TRBJ2-5; maybe TRBD1 (6 bases). The CDR3 extends over 13 amino acids. V was pared by 3 bases and J by 4 bases, with 9 bases between. Germline CDR1 SGHTA, CDR2 FQGNSA.

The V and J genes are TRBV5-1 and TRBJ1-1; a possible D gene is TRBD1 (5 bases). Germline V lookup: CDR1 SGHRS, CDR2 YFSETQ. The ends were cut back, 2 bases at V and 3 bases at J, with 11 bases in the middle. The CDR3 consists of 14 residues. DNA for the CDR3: TGCGCCAGCAGCTTCCAGGGTGTGGACACTGAAGCTTTCTTT. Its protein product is CASSFQGVDTEAFF.

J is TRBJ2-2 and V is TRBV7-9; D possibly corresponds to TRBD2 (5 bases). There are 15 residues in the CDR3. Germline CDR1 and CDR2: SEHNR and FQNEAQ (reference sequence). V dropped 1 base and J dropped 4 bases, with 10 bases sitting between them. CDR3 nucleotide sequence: TGTGCCAGCAGCTTAGGTCTAGCTGGCACCGGGGAGCTGTTTTTT. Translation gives CASSLGLAGTGELFF.

The CDR3 DNA reads as TGTGCCAGCTCACCCTCGACAGGGGACACTGAAGCTTTCTTT. Its protein is CASSPSTGDTEAFF. The rearrangement joins TRBV18 to TRBJ1-1, with TRBD1 identical over 8 bases. The CDR3 loop spans 14 amino acids. CDR1 is KGHSH and CDR2 is LQKENI in the germline V gene. J was trimmed by 3 bases and V by 3 bases; bases with no gene match: 3.

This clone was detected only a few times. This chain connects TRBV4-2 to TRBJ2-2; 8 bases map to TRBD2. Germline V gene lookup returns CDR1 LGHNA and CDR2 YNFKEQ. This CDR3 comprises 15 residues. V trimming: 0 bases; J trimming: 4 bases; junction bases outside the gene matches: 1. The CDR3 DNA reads TGTGCCAGCAGCCAAGAAGCGGGAGCCACCGGGGAGCTGTTTTTT. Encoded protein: CASSQEAGATGELFF.

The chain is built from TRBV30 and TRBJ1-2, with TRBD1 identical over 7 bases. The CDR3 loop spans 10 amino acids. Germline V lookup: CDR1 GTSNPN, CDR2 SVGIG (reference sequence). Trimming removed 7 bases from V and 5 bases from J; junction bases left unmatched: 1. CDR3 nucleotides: TGTGCCTTACAGGGGTATGGCTACACCTTC. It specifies CALQGYGYTF.

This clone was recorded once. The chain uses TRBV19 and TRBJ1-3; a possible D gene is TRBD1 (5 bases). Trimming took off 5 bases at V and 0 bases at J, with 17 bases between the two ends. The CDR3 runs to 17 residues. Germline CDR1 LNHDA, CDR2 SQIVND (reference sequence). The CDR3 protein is CASSSSGWASSGNTIYF. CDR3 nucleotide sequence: TGTGCCAGTAGTTCCTCAGGGTGGGCCAGCTCTGGAAACACCATATATTTT.

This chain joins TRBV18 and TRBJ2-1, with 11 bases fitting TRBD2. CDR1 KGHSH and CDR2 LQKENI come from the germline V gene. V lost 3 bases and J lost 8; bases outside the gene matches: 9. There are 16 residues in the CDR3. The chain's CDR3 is CASSPLAGGPLDEQFF. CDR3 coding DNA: TGTGCCAGCTCACCGTTAGCGGGAGGGCCTCTCGATGAGCAGTTCTTC.

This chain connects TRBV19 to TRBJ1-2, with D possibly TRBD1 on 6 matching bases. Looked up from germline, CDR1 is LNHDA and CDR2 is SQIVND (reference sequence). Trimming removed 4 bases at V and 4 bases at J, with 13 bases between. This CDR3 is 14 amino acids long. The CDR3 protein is CASSRQGPFYGYTF. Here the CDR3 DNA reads TGTGCCAGTAGTAGGCAGGGGCCTTTCTATGGCTACACCTTC. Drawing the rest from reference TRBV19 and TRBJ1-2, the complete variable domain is DGGITQSPKYLFRKEGQNVTLSCEQNLNHDAMYWYRQDPGQGLRLIYYSQIVNDFQKGDIAEGYSVSREKKESFPLTVTSAQKNPTAFYLCASSRQGPFYGYTFGSGTRLTVV.